The rows below give T cell receptor beta chains drawn from one sample of a study of CD8+ T cells in alopecia areata. Sequencing was performed with immunoSEQ multiplex PCR; in TCRdb, only in-frame clones are kept and a portion is missing. The sample records 110,000 to 150,000 clones, about three fifths being singletons. Sequenced material: CD8+ T cells sorted from blood. Every receptor here comes from a human donor in good health. Each CDR3 is given with its conserved first and last residue. Each record gives: V gene, J gene, clone size, D gene, CDR3 DNA, CDR3 protein. D genes are given only for firm matches. Clone size, where shown, is once, few, many, or a class for clones that have expanded.

V gene: TRBV7-9
J gene: TRBJ2-3
clone size: once
D gene: NA
CDR3 DNA: TGTGCCAGCAGCCCATTGGGGAGTGGGACAGATACGCAGTATTTT
CDR3 protein: CASSPLGSGTDTQYF

V gene: TRBV5-6
J gene: TRBJ1-2
clone size: once
D gene: TRBD1
CDR3 DNA: TGTGCCAGCAGCTTGGGGACAGGGGTTTATGGCTACACCTTC
CDR3 protein: CASSLGTGVYGYTF

V gene: TRBV7-6
J gene: TRBJ2-5
clone size: NA
D gene: TRBD2
CDR3 DNA: TGTGCCAGCAGCCGAGGGACTAGCGGGATCGCTCAAGAGACCCAGTACTTC
CDR3 protein: CASSRGTSGIAQETQYF

V gene: TRBV5-1
J gene: TRBJ2-7
clone size: NA
D gene: NA
CDR3 DNA: TGCGCCAGCAGCTTATCAGGGCAGGGTCTCCCGTACGAGCAGTACTTC
CDR3 protein: CASSLSGQGLPYEQYF

V gene: TRBV14
J gene: TRBJ1-1
clone size: few
D gene: NA
CDR3 DNA: TGTGCCAGCAGCCCGGGACGATACACTGAAGCTTTCTTT
CDR3 protein: CASSPGRYTEAFF

V gene: TRBV29-1
J gene: TRBJ2-1
clone size: NA
D gene: NA
CDR3 DNA: TGCTCCGGGGTCGGGTCCTACAATGAGCAGTTCTTC
CDR3 protein: CSGVGSYNEQFF

V gene: TRBV4-1
J gene: TRBJ2-7
clone size: NA
D gene: NA
CDR3 DNA: TGCGCCAGCAGCCAAGAGGGGAGCTCCTACGAGCAGTACTTC
CDR3 protein: CASSQEGSSYEQYF

V gene: TRBV15
J gene: TRBJ2-7
clone size: NA
D gene: TRBD1
CDR3 DNA: TGTGCCACCAGCAGATCACAGGGGGCAACCTACGAGCAGTACTTC
CDR3 protein: CATSRSQGATYEQYF

V gene: TRBV7-2
J gene: TRBJ2-2
clone size: NA
D gene: NA
CDR3 DNA: TGTGCCAGCAGCTTTCCGGAGACGGGAGAGTACACCGGGGAGCTGTTTTTT
CDR3 protein: CASSFPETGEYTGELFF

V gene: TRBV27
J gene: TRBJ2-3
clone size: NA
D gene: TRBD2
CDR3 DNA: TGTGCCAGTAGGGCTCTCGGGACTAGCGACACAGATACGCAGTATTTT
CDR3 protein: CASRALGTSDTDTQYF

V gene: TRBV6-5
J gene: TRBJ1-1
clone size: NA
D gene: NA
CDR3 DNA: TGTGCCAGCAGTTACGGTACGGCTGAAGCTTTCTTT
CDR3 protein: CASSYGTAEAFF

V gene: TRBV25-1
J gene: TRBJ1-4
clone size: NA
D gene: NA
CDR3 DNA: TGTGCCAGCAGTGAAGACCGGGGAGAGGAAAAACTGTTTTTT
CDR3 protein: CASSEDRGEEKLFF

V gene: TRBV20-1
J gene: TRBJ2-7
clone size: NA
D gene: NA
CDR3 DNA: TGCAGTGCCAAGCGCGGCTACGAGCAGTACTTC
CDR3 protein: CSAKRGYEQYF

V gene: TRBV29-1
J gene: TRBJ2-1
clone size: few
D gene: TRBD2
CDR3 DNA: TGCAGCGTTCCGACGGGACTACGGCTCGACAATGAGCAGTTCTTC
CDR3 protein: CSVPTGLRLDNEQFF

V gene: TRBV25-1
J gene: TRBJ2-2
clone size: NA
D gene: NA
CDR3 DNA: TGTGCCACCTCACAAGGGGTCACCGGGGAGCTGTTTTTT
CDR3 protein: CATSQGVTGELFF

V gene: TRBV9
J gene: TRBJ2-3
clone size: NA
D gene: NA
CDR3 DNA: TGTGCCAGCAGCGTAGATGTCAGGGGATCAGATACACAGTATTTT
CDR3 protein: CASSVDVRGSDTQYF

V gene: TRBV15
J gene: TRBJ2-5
clone size: few
D gene: TRBD2
CDR3 DNA: TGTGCCACCAGCGGGACTAGCGGGAGTGCGGAGACCCAGTACTTC
CDR3 protein: CATSGTSGSAETQYF

V gene: TRBV4-1
J gene: TRBJ1-5
clone size: NA
D gene: TRBD1
CDR3 DNA: TGCGCCAGCAGCCAGATAGGGGGCCAAATCAGCAATCAGCCCCAGCATTTT
CDR3 protein: CASSQIGGQISNQPQHF

V gene: TRBV27
J gene: TRBJ2-5
clone size: NA
D gene: TRBD2
CDR3 DNA: TGTGCCAGCAGTTTAGTGGGACTAGAACAAGAGACCCAGTACTTC
CDR3 protein: CASSLVGLEQETQYF

V gene: TRBV11-2
J gene: TRBJ2-7
clone size: NA
D gene: NA
CDR3 DNA: TGTGCCAGCAGCTTAGAATACAGCTACGGCCAGTACTTC
CDR3 protein: CASSLEYSYGQYF